What follows are 5 T cell receptor beta chains derived from one specimen sequenced in a study of beta chain features in type 1 diabetes. The isolated RNA, all of it, was reverse transcribed, so expressed TCRB transcripts were what got sequenced. Sequencing was performed with immunoSEQ multiplex PCR; in TCRdb, only in-frame clones are kept and a portion is missing. This sample has just over 450,000 clones; over 25% occur once, and the top ten carry about 0.06%. The specimen was naive CD4+ T cells from blood. The source is a man aged 18 to 29 in good health.

The rearrangement joins TRBV9 to TRBJ2-7; 8 positions match TRBD2. J gave up 4 bases and V 0 bases, and 12 bases lay outside the gene matches. Germline lookup yields CDR1 SGDLS and CDR2 YYNGEE. The CDR3 is 17 residues long. This CDR3 is CASSVDGSGSLYYEQYF. DNA for the CDR3: TGTGCCAGCAGCGTAGATGGGAGCGGGAGTCTTTATTACGAGCAGTACTTC.

The chain couples TRBV28 to TRBJ2-2, with 8 bases that match TRBD1. The CDR3 consists of 13 residues. V was clipped by 8 bases and J by 6 bases; unmatched bases: 5. CDR1 is MDHEN and CDR2 is SYDVKM in the germline V gene. As DNA, the CDR3 is TGTGCCAGCTGGACAGGGTCCGCCGGGGAGCTGTTTTTT. Translating it yields CASWTGSAGELFF.

The rearrangement joins TRBV30 to TRBJ1-1; D unclear. Deletions cut 2 bases from V and 2 bases from J, with 9 bases between. Germline V gives CDR1 GTSNPN, CDR2 SVGIG (reference sequence). This CDR3 has 13 residues. CDR3 DNA: TGTGCCTGGAGTAAACACATAAACACTGAAGCTTTCTTT. Residues: CAWSKHINTEAFF.

The chain is built from TRBV27 and TRBJ2-5; D remains ambiguous. The CDR3 runs to 13 residues. Germline V gene lookup returns CDR1 MNHEY and CDR2 SMNVEV (reference sequence). Trimming removed 3 bases from V and 5 bases from J, with 10 bases in between. CDR3 amino acids: CASSFRSRETQYF. The CDR3 DNA reads TGTGCCAGCAGTTTTCGCAGCCGGGAGACCCAGTACTTC.

The V and J genes are TRBV11-1 and TRBJ2-7; no clear D gene. This CDR3 comprises 13 residues. Trimming left V 9 bases short and J 1 base short, with 13 bases between. The V gene's germline CDR1 is SGHAT and CDR2 FQDESV (reference sequence). CDR3 nucleotide sequence: TGTGCCAGTCTGGGTCCGCATTCCTACGAGCAGTACTTC. This encodes CASLGPHSYEQYF.